This TCR beta chain was retrieved from a study of regulatory T cells in long-lasting Graves disease. In its sample, this clonotype was seen many times. Construction of the TCR beta libraries employed iRepertoire HTBI primers in conjunction with Arm-PCR of CDR3 regions. TCRdb re-called the multiplex PCR reads with MiXCR, one entry per CDR3 protein. The sample holds roughly 500,000 distinct CDR3 sequences; around 15% are singletons and the top ten take about 15%. Per germline, CDR1 SGHTA and CDR2 FQGTGA. Trimming left V 5 bases short and J 0 bases short, with 8 bases between. The CDR3 extends over 15 amino acids. Time point given: newly diagnosed GD, antithyroid drugs for less than 3 months. Construction of the TCR library relied on RNA isolated from PBMCs. These data were also reused for a study on T cells in Graves' hyperthyroidism and ophthalmopathy.

The chain employs TRBV7-3 and TRBJ2-6, with unresolved D. The specimen was peripheral blood mononuclear cells (PBMCs), collected at new diagnosis, from a patient treated with antithyroid drugs. This receptor was obtained from a woman aged 45-59 years with Graves disease. In nucleotides, the CDR3 is TGTGCCAGCAGCCCGAGCTACTCTGGGGCCAACGTCCTGACTTTC. This encodes CASSPSYSGANVLTF.